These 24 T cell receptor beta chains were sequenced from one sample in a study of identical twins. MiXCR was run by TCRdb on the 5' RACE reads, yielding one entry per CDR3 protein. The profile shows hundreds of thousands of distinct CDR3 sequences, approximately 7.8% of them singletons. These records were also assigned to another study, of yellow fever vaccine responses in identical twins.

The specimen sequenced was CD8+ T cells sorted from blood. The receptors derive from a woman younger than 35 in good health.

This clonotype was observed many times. This CDR3 is CASSPTFRGVHEQFF. The CDR3 DNA is TGTGCCAGCAGCCCCACATTCAGGGGGGTACATGAGCAGTTCTTC. This chain joins TRBV12-3 or TRBV12-4 and TRBJ2-1; a weak D match, TRBD1 (7 bases). The CDR3 length is 15 residues. V lost 6 bases to trimming and J lost 8 bases, with 20 bases between them.

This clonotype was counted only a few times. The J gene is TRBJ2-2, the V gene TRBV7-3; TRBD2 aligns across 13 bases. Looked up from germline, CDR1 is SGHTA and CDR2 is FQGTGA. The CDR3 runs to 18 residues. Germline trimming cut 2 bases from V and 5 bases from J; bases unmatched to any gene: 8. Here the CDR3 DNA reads TGTGCCAGCAGCTTAGGACTAGCGGGAGAAGCGTGGACCGGGGAGCTGTTTTTT. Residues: CASSLGLAGEAWTGELFF.

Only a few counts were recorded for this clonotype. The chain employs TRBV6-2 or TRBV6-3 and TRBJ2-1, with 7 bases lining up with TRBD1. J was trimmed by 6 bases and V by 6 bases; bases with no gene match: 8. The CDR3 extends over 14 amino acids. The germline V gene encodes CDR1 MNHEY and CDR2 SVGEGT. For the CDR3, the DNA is TGTGCCAGCAGAAGACAGGGAGAATCCAATGAGCAGTTCTTC. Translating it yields CASRRQGESNEQFF.

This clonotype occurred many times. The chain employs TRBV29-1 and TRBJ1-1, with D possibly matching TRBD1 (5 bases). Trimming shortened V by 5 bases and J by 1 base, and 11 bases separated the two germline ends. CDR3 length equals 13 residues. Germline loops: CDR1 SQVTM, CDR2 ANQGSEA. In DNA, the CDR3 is TGCAGCGTTAGGGACGGTGGGAACACTGAAGCTTTCTTT. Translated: CSVRDGGNTEAFF. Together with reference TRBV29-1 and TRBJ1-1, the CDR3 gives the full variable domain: SAVISQKPSRDICQRGTSLTIQCQVDSQVTMMFWYRQQPGQSLTLIATANQGSEATYESGFVIDKFPISRPNLTFSTLTVSNMSPEDSSIYLCSVRDGGNTEAFFGQGTRLTVV.

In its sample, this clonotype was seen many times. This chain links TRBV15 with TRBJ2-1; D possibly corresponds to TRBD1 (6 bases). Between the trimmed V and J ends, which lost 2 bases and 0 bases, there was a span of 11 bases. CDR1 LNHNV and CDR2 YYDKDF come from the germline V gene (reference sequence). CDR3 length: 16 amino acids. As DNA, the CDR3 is TGTGCCACCAGCAGATCCCCGACAGGCTCCTACAATGAGCAGTTCTTC. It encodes CATSRSPTGSYNEQFF.

The chain's CDR3 is CASSHGPPYNNEQFF. In DNA, the CDR3 is TGTGCCAGCAGCCACGGCCCTCCATATAACAATGAGCAGTTCTTC. The chain employs TRBV25-1 and TRBJ2-1; no firm D call. Per the germline V gene, CDR1 is MGHDK and CDR2 is SYGVNS. The CDR3 totals 15 residues. Trimming took off 6 bases at V and 5 bases at J, with 17 bases between the two ends.

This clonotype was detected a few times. The CDR3 nucleotides are TGCAGTGCTACTCCCTTCGGGACAGGGGGCGGGGAGTGGAATCAGCCCCAGCATTTT. Protein: CSATPFGTGGGEWNQPQHF. The chain employs TRBV20-1 and TRBJ1-5, with TRBD1 matching 12 bases. Unmatched junction bases numbered 17, after V lost 4 bases and J lost 4 bases. Germline CDR1 DFQATT, CDR2 SNEGSKA (reference sequence). This CDR3 is 19 amino acids long.

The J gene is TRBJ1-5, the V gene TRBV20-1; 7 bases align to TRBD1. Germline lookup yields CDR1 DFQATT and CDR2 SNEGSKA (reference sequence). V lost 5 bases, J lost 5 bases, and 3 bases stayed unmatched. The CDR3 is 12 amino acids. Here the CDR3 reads CSAPGGDQPQHF. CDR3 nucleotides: TGCAGTGCTCCAGGGGGGGATCAGCCCCAGCATTTT.

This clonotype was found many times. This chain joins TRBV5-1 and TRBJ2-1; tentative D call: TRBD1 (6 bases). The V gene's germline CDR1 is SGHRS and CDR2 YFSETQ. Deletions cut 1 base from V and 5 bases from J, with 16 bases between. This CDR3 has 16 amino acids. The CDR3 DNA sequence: TGCGCCAGCAGCTTGCTTTGGCAGGGGTATAACAATGAGCAGTTCTTC. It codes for CASSLLWQGYNNEQFF.

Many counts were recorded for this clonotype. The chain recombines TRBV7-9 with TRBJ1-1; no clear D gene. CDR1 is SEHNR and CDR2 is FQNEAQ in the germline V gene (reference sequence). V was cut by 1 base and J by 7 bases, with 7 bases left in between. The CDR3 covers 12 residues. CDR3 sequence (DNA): TGTGCCAGCAGCTTAGGGTCAGATGAAGCTTTCTTT. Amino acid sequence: CASSLGSDEAFF.

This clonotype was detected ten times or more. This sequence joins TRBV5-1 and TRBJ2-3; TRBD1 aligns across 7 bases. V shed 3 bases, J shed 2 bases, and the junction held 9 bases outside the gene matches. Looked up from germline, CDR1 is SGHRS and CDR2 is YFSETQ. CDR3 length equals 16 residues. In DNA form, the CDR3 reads TGCGCCAGCAGCTGGGCGACAGGGACCCTCACAGATACGCAGTATTTT. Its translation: CASSWATGTLTDTQYF. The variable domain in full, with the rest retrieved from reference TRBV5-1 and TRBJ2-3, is KAGVTQTPRYLIKTRGQQVTLSCSPISGHRSVSWYQQTPGQGLQFLFEYFSETQRNKGNFPGRFSGRQFSNSRSEMNVSTLELGDSALYLCASSWATGTLTDTQYFGPGTRLTVL.

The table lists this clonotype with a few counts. In DNA, the CDR3 is TGTGCCAGCAGTTATGGGTATACGCAGTATTTT. Protein sequence: CASSYGYTQYF. The chain links TRBV6-5 to TRBJ2-3; D unclear. Germline assignment: CDR1 MNHEY and CDR2 SVGAGI. V lost 3 bases and J 7 bases, leaving 5 bases between the germline ends. CDR3 length: 11 amino acids.

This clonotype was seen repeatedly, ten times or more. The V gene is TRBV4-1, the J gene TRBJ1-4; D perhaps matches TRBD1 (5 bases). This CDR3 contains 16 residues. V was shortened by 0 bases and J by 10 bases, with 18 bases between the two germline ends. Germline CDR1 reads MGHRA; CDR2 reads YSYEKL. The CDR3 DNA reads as TGCGCCAGCAGCCAAGACCTACAGGCGACTGCTGGAAAACTGTTTTTT. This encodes CASSQDLQATAGKLFF.

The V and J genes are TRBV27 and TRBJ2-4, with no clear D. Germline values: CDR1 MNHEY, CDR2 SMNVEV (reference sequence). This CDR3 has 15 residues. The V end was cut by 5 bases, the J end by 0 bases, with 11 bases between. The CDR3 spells CASSPFHLAKNIQYF. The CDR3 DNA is TGTGCCAGCAGTCCCTTCCACCTAGCCAAAAACATTCAGTACTTC.

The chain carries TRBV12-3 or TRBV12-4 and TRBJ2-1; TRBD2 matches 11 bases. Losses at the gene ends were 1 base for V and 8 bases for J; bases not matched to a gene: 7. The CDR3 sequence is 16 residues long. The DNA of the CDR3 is TGTGCCAGCAGTTTAGTGGGACTAGCGGCGACACATGAGCAGTTCTTC. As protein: CASSLVGLAATHEQFF.

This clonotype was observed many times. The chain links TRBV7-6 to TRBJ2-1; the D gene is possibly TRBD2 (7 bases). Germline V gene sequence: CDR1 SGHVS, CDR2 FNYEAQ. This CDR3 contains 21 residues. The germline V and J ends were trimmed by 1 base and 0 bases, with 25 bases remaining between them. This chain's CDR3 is CASSLVLGGRTEPSSYNEQFF. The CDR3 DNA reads TGTGCCAGCAGCTTAGTACTGGGGGGGCGTACTGAACCGAGCTCCTACAATGAGCAGTTCTTC. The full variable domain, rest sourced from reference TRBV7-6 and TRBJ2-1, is GAGVSQSPRYKVTKRGQDVALRCDPISGHVSLYWYRQALGQGPEFLTYFNYEAQQDKSGLPNDRFSAERPEGSISTLTIQRTEQRDSAMYRCASSLVLGGRTEPSSYNEQFFGPGTRLTVL.

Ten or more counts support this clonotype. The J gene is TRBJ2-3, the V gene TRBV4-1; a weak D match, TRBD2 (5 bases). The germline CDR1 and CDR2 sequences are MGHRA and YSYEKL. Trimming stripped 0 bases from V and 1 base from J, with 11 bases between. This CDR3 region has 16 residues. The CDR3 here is CASSQDPSMGTDTQYF. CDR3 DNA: TGCGCCAGCAGCCAAGATCCTAGCATGGGCACAGATACGCAGTATTTT.

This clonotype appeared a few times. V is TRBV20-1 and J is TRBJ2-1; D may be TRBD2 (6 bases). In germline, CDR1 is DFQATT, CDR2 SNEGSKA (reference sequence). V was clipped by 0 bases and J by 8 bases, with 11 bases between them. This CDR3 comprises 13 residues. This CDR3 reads CSAREEGRHEQFF. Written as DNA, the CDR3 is TGCAGTGCTAGAGAGGAAGGGAGGCATGAGCAGTTCTTC.

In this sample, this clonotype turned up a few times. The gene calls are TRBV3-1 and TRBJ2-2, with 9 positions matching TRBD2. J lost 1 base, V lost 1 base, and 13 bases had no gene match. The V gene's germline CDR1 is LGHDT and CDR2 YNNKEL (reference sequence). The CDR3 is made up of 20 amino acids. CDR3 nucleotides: TGTGCCAGCAGCCAAGCCGTTGAGACTAGCGGAGGGGGGAACACCGGGGAGCTGTTTTTT. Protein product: CASSQAVETSGGGNTGELFF.

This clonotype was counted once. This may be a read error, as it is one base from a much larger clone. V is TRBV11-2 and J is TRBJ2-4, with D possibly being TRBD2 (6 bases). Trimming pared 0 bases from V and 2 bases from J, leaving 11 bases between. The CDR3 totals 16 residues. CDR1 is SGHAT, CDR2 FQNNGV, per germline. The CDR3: CASSLDLGLPKNIQYF. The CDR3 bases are TGTGCCAGCAGCTTAGATCTAGGACTACCCAAAAACATTCAGTACTTC.

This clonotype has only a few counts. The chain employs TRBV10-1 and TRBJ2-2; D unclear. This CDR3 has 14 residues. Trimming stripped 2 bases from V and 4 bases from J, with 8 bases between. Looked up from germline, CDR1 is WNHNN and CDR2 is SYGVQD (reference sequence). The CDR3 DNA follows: TGCGCCAGCAGTGAGAGCGTGAGCACCGGGGAGCTGTTTTTT. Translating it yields CASSESVSTGELFF.

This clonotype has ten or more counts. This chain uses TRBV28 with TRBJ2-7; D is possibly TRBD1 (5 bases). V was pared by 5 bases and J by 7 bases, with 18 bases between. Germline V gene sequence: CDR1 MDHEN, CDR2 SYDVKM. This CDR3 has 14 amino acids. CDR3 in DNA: TGTGCCAGCAGTAGCCCACTGGGGCATCGGGAGCAGTACGTC. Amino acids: CASSSPLGHREQYV.

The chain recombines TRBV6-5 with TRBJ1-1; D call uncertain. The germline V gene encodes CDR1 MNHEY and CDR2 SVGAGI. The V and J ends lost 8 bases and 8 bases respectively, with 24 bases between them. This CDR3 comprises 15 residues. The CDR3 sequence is CASYYLPWSDGEAFF. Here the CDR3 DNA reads TGTGCCAGCTATTACCTACCTTGGAGTGACGGCGAAGCTTTCTTT.

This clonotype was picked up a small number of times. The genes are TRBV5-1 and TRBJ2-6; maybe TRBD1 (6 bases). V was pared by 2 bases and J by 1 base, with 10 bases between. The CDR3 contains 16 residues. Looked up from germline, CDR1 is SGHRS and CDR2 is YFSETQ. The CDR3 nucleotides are TGCGCCAGCAGCTTCGAACAGGGATCTGGGGCCAACGTCCTGACTTTC. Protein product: CASSFEQGSGANVLTF.